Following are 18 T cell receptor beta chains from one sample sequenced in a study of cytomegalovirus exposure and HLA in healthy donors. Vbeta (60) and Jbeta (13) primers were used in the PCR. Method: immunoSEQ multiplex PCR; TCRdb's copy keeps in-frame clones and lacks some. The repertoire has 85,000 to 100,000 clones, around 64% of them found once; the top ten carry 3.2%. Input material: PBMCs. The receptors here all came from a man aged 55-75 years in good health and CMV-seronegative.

CDR3 bases: TGCGCCAGCAGCTCAGAACCGGGAGCAACTAATGAAAAACTGTTTTTT. Its translation is CASSSEPGATNEKLFF. The chain recombines TRBV5-1 with TRBJ1-4, with no clear D. Germline V gives CDR1 SGHRS, CDR2 YFSETQ. V gave up 3 bases and J gave up 0 bases, with 12 bases separating them. The CDR3 consists of 16 residues. The full variable domain, completed using reference TRBV5-1 and TRBJ1-4, is KAGVTQTPRYLIKTRGQQVTLSCSPISGHRSVSWYQQTPGQGLQFLFEYFSETQRNKGNFPGRFSGRQFSNSRSEMNVSTLELGDSALYLCASSSEPGATNEKLFFGSGTQLSVL.

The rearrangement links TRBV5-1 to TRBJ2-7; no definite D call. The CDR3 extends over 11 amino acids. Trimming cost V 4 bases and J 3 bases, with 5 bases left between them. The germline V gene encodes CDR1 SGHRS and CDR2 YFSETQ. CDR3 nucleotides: TGCGCCAGCAGCCTAAACTACGAGCAGTACTTC. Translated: CASSLNYEQYF.

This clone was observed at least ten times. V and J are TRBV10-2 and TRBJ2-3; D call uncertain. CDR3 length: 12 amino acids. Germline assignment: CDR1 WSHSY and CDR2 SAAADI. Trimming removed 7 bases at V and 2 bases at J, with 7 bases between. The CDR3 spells CASMRATDTQYF. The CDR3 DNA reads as TGCGCCAGCATGCGTGCCACAGATACGCAGTATTTT.

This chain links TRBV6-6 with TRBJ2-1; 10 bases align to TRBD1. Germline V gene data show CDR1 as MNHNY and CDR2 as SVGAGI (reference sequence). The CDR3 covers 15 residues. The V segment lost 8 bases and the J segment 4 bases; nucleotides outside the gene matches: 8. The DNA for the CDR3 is TGTGCCAGCCAAGCAAGGACAGGGGGTTACAATGAGCAGTTCTTC. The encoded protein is CASQARTGGYNEQFF.

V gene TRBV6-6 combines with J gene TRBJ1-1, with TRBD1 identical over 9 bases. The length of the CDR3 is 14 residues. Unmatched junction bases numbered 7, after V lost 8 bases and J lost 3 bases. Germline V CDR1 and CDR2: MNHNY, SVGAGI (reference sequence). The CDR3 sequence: CASARQGGDTEAFF. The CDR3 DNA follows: TGTGCCAGCGCCAGACAGGGGGGCGACACTGAAGCTTTCTTT.

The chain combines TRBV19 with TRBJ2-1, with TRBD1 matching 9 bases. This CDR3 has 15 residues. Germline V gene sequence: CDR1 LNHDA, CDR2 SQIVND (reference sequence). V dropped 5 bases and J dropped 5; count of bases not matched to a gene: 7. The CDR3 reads CASSWGTGQDNEQFF. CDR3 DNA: TGTGCCAGTAGTTGGGGGACAGGGCAAGACAATGAGCAGTTCTTC.

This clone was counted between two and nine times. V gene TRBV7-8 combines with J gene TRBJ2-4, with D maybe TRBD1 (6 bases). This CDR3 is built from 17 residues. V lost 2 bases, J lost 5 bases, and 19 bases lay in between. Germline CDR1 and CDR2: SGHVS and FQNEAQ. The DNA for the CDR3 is TGTGCCAGCAGCTTAAGGTTTACAGGGAGTAGGGAAAACATTCAGTACTTC. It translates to CASSLRFTGSRENIQYF.

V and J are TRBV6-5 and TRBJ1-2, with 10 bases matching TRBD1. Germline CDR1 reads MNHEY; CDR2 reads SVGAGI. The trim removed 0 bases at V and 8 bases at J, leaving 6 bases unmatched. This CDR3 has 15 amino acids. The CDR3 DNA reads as TGTGCCAGCAGTTACTCCGGACAGGGGGGTTACGGCTACACCTTC. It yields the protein CASSYSGQGGYGYTF.

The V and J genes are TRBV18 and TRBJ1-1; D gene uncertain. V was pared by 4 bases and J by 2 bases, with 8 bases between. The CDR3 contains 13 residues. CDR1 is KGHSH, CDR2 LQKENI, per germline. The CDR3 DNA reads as TGTGCCAGCTCACTCGAGGTTAACACTGAAGCTTTCTTT. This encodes CASSLEVNTEAFF. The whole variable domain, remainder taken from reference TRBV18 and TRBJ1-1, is NAGVMQNPRHLVRRRGQEARLRCSPMKGHSHVYWYRQLPEEGLKFMVYLQKENIIDESGMPKERFSAEFPKEGPSILRIQQVVRGDSAAYFCASSLEVNTEAFFGQGTRLTVV.

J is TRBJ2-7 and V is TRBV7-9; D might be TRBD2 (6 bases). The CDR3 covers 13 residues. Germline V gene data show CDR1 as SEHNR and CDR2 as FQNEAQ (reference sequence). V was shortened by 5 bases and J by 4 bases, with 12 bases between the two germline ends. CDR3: CASSQVGGYEQYF. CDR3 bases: TGTGCCAGCAGCCAAGTGGGGGGATACGAGCAGTACTTC.

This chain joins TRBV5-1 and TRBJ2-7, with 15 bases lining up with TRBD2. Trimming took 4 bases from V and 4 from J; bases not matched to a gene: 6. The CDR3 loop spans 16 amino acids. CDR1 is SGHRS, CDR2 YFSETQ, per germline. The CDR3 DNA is TGCGCCAGCAGCCAGGGACTAGCGGGGGGACTTTACGAGCAGTACTTC. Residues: CASSQGLAGGLYEQYF. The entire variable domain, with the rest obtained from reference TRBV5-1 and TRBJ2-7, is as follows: KAGVTQTPRYLIKTRGQQVTLSCSPISGHRSVSWYQQTPGQGLQFLFEYFSETQRNKGNFPGRFSGRQFSNSRSEMNVSTLELGDSALYLCASSQGLAGGLYEQYFGPGTRLTVT.

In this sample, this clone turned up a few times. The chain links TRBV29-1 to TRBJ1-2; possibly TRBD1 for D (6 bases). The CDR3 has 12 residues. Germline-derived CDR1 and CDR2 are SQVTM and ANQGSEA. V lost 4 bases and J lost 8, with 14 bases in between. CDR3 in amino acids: CSVGTAPTGYTF. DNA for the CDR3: TGCAGCGTTGGGACAGCCCCCACAGGCTACACCTTC.

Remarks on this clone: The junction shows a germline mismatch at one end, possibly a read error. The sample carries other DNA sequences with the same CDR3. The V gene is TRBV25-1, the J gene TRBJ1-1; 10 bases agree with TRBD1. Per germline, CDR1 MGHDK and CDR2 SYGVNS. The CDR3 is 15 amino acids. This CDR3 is CASSDPGQGNTEAFF. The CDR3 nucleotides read TGTGCCAGCAGTGATCCGGGACAGGGGAACACTGAAGCCTTCTTT.

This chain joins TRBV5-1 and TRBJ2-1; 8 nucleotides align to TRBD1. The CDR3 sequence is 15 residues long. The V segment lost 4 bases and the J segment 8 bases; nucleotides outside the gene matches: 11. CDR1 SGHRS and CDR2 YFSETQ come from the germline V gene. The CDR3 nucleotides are TGCGCCAGCAGCGCCCCCGGGACAGGCTGGGATGAGCAGTTCTTC. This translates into CASSAPGTGWDEQFF.

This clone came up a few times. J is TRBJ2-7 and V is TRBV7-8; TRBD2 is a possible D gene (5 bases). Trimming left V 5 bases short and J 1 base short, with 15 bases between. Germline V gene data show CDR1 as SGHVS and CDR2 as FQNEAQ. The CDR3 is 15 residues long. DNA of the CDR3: TGTGCCAGCAGCCCGAGGACCGGCGGGTCCTACGAGCAGTACTTC. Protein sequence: CASSPRTGGSYEQYF.

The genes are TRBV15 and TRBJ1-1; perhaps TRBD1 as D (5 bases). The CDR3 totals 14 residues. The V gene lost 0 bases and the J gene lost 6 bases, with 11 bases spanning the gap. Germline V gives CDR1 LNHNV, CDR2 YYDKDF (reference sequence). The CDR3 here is CATSRESSGPEAFF. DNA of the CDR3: TGTGCCACCAGCAGAGAGAGTTCAGGGCCTGAAGCTTTCTTT.

The CDR3, as DNA: TGCAGCGTTGAGAGAAACAATGAGCAGTTCTTC. It encodes CSVERNNEQFF. This chain uses TRBV29-1 with TRBJ2-1; no reliable D call. The CDR3 sequence is 11 residues long. Trimming stripped 3 bases from V and 5 bases from J, with 5 bases between. Germline CDR1 is SQVTM and CDR2 is ANQGSEA.

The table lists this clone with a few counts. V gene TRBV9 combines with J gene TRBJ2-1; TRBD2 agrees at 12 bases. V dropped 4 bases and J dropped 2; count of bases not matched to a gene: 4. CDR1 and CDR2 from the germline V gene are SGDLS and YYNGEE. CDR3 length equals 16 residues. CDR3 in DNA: TGTGCCAGCAGCCCGCGACTAGCGGGGGCCTACAATGAGCAGTTCTTC. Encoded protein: CASSPRLAGAYNEQFF.